The clone carrying this T cell receptor (beta chain) came up a few times. Its cognate antigen is unknown. TCR beta cDNA libraries had unique molecular identifiers. TCRdb passed the PCR reads through MiXCR, listing each CDR3 protein once. Of about 570,000 distinct CDR3 sequences in the sample, about a third are singletons; the top ten hold about 6%. This sample is part of a study of post-analysis software for immune sequencing data. Study-level points and caveats: Relative to controls, patients with multiple sclerosis showed significantly lower normalized Chao1 diversity. About 5 TRBV segments were more frequent in patients than controls; TRBV5-6, TRBV5-1 and TRBV20-1 belonged to this group.

CDR1 is DFQATT and CDR2 is SNEGSKA in the germline V gene (reference sequence). The germline V and J ends were trimmed by 5 bases and 4 bases, with 6 bases remaining between them. CDR3 length: 11 residues. The TCR sequence derives from a girl aged 2-17 years with multiple sclerosis. The V gene is TRBV20-1, the J gene TRBJ2-1, with D uncertain. Material: blood. CDR3 in amino acids: CSAGWYNEQFF. The DNA for the CDR3 is TGCAGTGCTGGTTGGTACAATGAGCAGTTCTTC.